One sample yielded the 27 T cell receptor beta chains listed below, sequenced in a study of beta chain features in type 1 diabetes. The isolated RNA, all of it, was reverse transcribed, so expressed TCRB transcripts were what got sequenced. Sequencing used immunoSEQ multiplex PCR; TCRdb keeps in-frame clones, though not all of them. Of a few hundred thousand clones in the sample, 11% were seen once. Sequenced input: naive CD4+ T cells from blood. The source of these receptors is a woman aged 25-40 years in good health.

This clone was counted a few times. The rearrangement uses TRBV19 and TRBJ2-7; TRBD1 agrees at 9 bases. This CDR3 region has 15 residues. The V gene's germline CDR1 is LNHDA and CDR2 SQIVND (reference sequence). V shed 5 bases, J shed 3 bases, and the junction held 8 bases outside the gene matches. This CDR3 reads CASSDQTGGDYEQYF. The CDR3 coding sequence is TGTGCCAGTAGTGACCAGACAGGGGGTGACTACGAGCAGTACTTC.

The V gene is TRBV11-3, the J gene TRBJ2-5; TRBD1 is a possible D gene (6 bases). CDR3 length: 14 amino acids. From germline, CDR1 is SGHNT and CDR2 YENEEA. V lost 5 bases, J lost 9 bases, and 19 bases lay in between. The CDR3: CASSGLGGPTPQYF. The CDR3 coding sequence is TGTGCCAGCAGCGGCTTAGGGGGTCCGACCCCCCAGTACTTC.

The CDR3 DNA reads as TGCGCCAGCAGCCCAAGACGCAGGGAAACTAGCACAGATACGCAGTATTTT. Translating gives CASSPRRRETSTDTQYF. The chain combines TRBV5-1 with TRBJ2-3; D perhaps matches TRBD1 (5 bases). Germline V gene lookup returns CDR1 SGHRS and CDR2 YFSETQ. The ends were cut back, 4 bases at V and 0 bases at J, with 18 bases in the middle. CDR3 length equals 17 residues.

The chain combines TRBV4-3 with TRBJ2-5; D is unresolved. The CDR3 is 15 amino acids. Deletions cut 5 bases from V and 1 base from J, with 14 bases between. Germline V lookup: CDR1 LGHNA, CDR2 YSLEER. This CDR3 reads CASSRLLGSQETQYF. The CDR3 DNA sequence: TGCGCCAGCAGCAGACTCCTTGGGTCCCAAGAGACCCAGTACTTC.

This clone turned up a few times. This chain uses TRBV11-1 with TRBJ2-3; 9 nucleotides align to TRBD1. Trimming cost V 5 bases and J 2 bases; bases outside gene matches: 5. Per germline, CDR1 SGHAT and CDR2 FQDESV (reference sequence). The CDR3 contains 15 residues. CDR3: CASSRGTGITDTQYF. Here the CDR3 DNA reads TGTGCCAGCAGCCGAGGGACAGGGATCACAGATACGCAGTATTTT.

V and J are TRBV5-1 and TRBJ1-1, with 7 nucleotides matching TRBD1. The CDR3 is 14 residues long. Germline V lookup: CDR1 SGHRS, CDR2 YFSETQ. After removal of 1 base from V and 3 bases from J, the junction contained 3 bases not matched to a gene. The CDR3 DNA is TGCGCCAGCAGCTTGTTAGGACAGGACACTGAAGCTTTCTTT. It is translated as CASSLLGQDTEAFF.

CDR3 loop: CASSLAGVSNEQFF. For the CDR3, the DNA is TGCGCCAGCAGCCTAGCGGGAGTTAGCAATGAGCAGTTCTTC. The chain carries TRBV4-3 and TRBJ2-1, with 9 bases aligning to TRBD2. J lost 6 bases, V lost 4 bases, and 4 bases had no gene match. This CDR3 region has 14 residues. Germline V gives CDR1 LGHNA, CDR2 YSLEER.

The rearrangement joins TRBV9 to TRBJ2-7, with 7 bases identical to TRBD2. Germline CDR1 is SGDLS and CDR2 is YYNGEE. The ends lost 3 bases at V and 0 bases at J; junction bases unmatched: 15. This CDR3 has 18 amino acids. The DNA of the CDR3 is TGTGCCAGCAGCGCAGGACTAAGCGGGGCCACCGTCTCCTACGAGCAGTACTTC. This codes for CASSAGLSGATVSYEQYF.

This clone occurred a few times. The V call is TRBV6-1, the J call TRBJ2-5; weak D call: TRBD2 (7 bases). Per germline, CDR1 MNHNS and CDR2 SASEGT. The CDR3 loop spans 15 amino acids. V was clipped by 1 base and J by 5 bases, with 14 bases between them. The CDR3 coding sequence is TGTGCCAGCAGTGAAGACAGGGCGGGAGCTGAGACCCAGTACTTC. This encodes CASSEDRAGAETQYF.

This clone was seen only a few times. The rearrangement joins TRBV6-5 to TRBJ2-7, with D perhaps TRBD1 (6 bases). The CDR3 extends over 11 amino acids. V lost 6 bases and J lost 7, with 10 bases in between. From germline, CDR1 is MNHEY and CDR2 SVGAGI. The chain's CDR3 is CASSQGWEQYF. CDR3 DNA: TGTGCCAGCAGCCAGGGGTGGGAGCAGTACTTC.

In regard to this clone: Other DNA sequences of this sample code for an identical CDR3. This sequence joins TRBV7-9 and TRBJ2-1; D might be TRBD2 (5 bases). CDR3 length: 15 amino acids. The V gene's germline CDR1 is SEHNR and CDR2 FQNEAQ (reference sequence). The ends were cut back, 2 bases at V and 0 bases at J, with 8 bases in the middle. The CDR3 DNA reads TGTGCCAGCAGCTTACGTGGGAGCTCCTACAATGAGCAGTTCTTC. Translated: CASSLRGSSYNEQFF.

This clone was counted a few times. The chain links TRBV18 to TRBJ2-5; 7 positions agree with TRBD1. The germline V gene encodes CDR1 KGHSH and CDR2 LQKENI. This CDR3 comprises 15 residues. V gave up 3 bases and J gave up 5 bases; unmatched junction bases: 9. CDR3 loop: CASSPGWTGAETQYF. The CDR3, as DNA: TGTGCCAGCTCACCTGGGTGGACAGGCGCCGAGACCCAGTACTTC.

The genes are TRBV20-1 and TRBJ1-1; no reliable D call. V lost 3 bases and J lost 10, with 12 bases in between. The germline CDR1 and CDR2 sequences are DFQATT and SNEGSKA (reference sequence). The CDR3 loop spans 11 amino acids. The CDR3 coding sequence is TGCAGTGCTAGTCTCCCGCTCGGAGCTTTCTTT. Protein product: CSASLPLGAFF.

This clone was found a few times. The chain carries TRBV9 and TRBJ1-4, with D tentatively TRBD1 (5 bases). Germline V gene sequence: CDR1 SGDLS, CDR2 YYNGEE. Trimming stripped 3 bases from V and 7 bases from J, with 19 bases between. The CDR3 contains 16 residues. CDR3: CASSEGPQGWGEKLFF. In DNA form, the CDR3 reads TGTGCCAGCAGCGAAGGACCCCAGGGCTGGGGTGAAAAACTGTTTTTT.

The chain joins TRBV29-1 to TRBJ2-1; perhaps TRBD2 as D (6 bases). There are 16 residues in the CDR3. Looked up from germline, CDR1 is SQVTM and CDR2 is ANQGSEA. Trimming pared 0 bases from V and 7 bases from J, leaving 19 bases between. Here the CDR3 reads CSVEEIRGRLGNEQFF. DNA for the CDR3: TGCAGCGTTGAAGAGATTAGGGGACGACTAGGTAATGAGCAGTTCTTC.

DNA of the CDR3: TGTGCCAGCAGCGGGACTAGCGGGTTGGAGACCCAGTACTTC. Protein: CASSGTSGLETQYF. The chain uses TRBV9 and TRBJ2-5, with TRBD2 identical over 11 bases. Germline CDR1 SGDLS, CDR2 YYNGEE. Unmatched junction bases numbered 3, after V lost 3 bases and J lost 5 bases. This CDR3 spans 14 amino acids.

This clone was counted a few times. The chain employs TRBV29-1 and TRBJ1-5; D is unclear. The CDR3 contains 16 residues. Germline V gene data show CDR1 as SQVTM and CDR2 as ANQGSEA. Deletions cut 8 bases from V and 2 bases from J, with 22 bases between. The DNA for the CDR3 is TGCAGCCCACAAAAGTGGCGGGTTATAGGCAATCAGCCCCAGCATTTT. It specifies CSPQKWRVIGNQPQHF.

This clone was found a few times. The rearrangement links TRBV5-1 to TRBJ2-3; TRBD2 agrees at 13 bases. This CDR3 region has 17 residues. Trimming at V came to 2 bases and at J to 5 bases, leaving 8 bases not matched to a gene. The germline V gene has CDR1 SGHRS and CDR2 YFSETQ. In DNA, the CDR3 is TGCGCCAGCAGCTTACCCGGACTAGCGGGAGTGCAAGATACGCAGTATTTT. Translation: CASSLPGLAGVQDTQYF.

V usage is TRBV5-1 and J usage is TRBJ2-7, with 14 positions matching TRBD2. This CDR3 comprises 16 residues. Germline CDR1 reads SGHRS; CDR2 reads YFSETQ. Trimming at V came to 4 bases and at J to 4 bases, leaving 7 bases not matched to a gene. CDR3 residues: CASSPRGTSGRYEQYF. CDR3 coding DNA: TGCGCCAGCAGCCCGCGGGGGACTAGCGGGAGATACGAGCAGTACTTC.

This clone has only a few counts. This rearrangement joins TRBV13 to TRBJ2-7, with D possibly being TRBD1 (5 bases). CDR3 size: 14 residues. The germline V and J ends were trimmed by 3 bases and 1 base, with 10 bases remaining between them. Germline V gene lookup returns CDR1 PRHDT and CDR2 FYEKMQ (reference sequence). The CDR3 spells CASSFRTLSYEQYF. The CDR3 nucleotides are TGTGCCAGCAGCTTTAGGACACTATCCTACGAGCAGTACTTC. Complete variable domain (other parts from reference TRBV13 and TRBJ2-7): AAGVIQSPRHLIKEKRETATLKCYPIPRHDTVYWYQQGPGQDPQFLISFYEKMQSDKGSIPDRFSAQQFSDYHSELNMSSLELGDSALYFCASSFRTLSYEQYFGPGTRLTVT.

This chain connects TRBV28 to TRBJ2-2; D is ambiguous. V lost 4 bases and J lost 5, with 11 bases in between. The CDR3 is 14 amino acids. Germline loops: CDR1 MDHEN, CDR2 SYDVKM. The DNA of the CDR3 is TGTGCCAGCAGTTCCCCTTACAGTACCGGGGAGCTGTTTTTT. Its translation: CASSSPYSTGELFF.

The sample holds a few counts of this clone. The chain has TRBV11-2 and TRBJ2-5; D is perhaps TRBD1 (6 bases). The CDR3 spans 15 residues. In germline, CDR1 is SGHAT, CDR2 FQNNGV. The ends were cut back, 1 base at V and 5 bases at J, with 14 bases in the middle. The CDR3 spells CASSLGPQGSETQYF. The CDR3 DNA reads TGTGCCAGCAGCTTAGGACCGCAGGGGTCGGAGACCCAGTACTTC. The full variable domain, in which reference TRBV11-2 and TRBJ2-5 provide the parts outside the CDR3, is EAGVAQSPRYKIIEKRQSVAFWCNPISGHATLYWYQQILGQGPKLLIQFQNNGVVDDSQLPKDRFSAERLKGVDSTLKIQPAKLEDSAVYLCASSLGPQGSETQYFGPGTRLLVL.

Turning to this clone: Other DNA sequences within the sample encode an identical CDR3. The CDR3 region is CAWSVGGVTYEQYF. CDR3 DNA sequence: TGTGCCTGGAGTGTAGGCGGGGTTACCTACGAGCAGTACTTC. The chain combines TRBV30 with TRBJ2-7; perhaps TRBD2 as D (6 bases). The CDR3 consists of 14 residues. Germline V gene lookup returns CDR1 GTSNPN and CDR2 SVGIG (reference sequence). Between the trimmed V and J ends, which lost 0 bases and 2 bases, there was a span of 11 bases.

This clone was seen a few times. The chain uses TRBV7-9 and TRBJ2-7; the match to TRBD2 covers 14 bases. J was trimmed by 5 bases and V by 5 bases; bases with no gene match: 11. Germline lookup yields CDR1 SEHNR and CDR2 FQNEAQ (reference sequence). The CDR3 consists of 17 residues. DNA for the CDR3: TGTGCCAGCAGCCCAGGAAGTAAGGGACTAGCGGGAGACGAGCAGTACTTC. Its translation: CASSPGSKGLAGDEQYF.

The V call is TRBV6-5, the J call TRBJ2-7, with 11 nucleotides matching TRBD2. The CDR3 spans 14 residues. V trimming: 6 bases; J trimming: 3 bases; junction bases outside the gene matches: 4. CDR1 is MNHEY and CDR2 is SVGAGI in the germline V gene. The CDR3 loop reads CASSSTSGVYEQYF. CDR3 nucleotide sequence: TGTGCCAGCAGCTCGACTAGCGGGGTCTACGAGCAGTACTTC.

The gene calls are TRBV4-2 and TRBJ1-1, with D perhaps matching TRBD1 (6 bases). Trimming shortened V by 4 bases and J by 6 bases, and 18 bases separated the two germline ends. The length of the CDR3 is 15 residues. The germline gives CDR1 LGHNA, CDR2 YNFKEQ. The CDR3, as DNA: TGTGCCAGCAGCCGCTCCTCACAGGGTCTCCCTGAAGCTTTCTTT. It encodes CASSRSSQGLPEAFF.

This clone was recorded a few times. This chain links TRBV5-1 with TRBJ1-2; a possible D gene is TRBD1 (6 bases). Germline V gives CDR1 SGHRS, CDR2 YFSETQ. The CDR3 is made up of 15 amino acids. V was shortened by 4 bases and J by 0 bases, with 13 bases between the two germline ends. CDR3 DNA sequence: TGCGCCAGCAGCAAAAGGACAGAACCTAACTATGGCTACACCTTC. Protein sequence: CASSKRTEPNYGYTF.